This T cell receptor beta chain was sequenced for a study of T cell responses to AZD1222 COVID-19 vaccine. Study-wide points: Donors in the cohort were predominantly white British and more often female, and clonal diversity was possibly underestimated. Repertoires were collected only later (after the peak T cell response had occurred). The study found Spike-specific TCR breadth and depth rose after two AZD1222 doses. Spike-wide vaccine-associated CD4 TCRs dominated at 160-218 and 743-854.

This table comes from immunoSEQ multiplex PCR, and its TCRdb copy is limited to in-frame clones, with some not included. The table includes 150,000 to 200,000 clones, about 87% detected once. For this clone: Its target is unknown.

Per the germline V gene, CDR1 is MNHNS and CDR2 is SASEGT. The V end was cut by 0 bases, the J end by 0 bases, with 2 bases between. The CDR3 sequence is 13 residues long. This receptor was obtained from an adult in good health. This rearrangement joins TRBV6-1 to TRBJ1-1, with D hard to call. The sample was peripheral blood, taken on day 0 of MenACWY control vaccination. The DNA for the CDR3 is TGTGCCAGCAGTGAAGCGGTGAACACTGAAGCTTTCTTT. Translated, it gives CASSEAVNTEAFF.